This TCR beta chain comes out of a study of technical replicates of blood from a handful of donors. Sequencing was performed with immunoSEQ multiplex PCR; in TCRdb, only in-frame clones are kept and a portion is missing. The repertoire holds about 54,000 clones, 94% seen once, with over 0.2% in the top ten. The sample comprised T cells isolated from PBMCs. This sequence was found in a human donor in good health.

CDR3 sequence: CASSSRTGSPGANVLTF. CDR3 coding DNA: TGTGCCAGCAGTTCCCGGACAGGGTCCCCTGGGGCCAACGTCCTGACTTTC. The J gene is TRBJ2-6, the V gene TRBV28; 8 bases are shared with TRBD1. Looked up from germline, CDR1 is MDHEN and CDR2 is SYDVKM. J lost 2 bases, V lost 4 bases, and 7 bases had no gene match. CDR3 length: 17 amino acids. Complete variable domain (other parts from reference TRBV28 and TRBJ2-6): DVKVTQSSRYLVKRTGEKVFLECVQDMDHENMFWYRQDPGLGLRLIYFSYDVKMKEKGDIPEGYSVSREKKERFSLILESASTNQTSMYLCASSSRTGSPGANVLTFGAGSRLTVL.